These 5 T cell receptor beta chains came from one sample sequenced in a study of response to subunit inactivated influenza vaccine. MiXCR, applied by TCRdb to the RT-PCR reads, yields one record per CDR3 protein. The data contain a few hundred thousand distinct CDR3 sequences, 22% of them singletons. The specimen comprised PBMCs from blood, sampled approximately 20 months after vaccination. The receptors were sampled from a man aged 50 to 69 who received an inactivated influenza vaccine.

This clonotype has only a few counts. The chain is built from TRBV20-1 and TRBJ2-3, with a tentative D call TRBD2 (7 bases). The V end was cut by 0 bases, the J end by 1 base, with 11 bases between. Germline loops: CDR1 DFQATT, CDR2 SNEGSKA (reference sequence). The CDR3 length is 15 residues. Here the CDR3 reads CSARDLGGGTDTQYF. CDR3 DNA sequence: TGCAGTGCTAGAGATTTAGGGGGGGGCACAGATACGCAGTATTTT.

The V and J genes are TRBV4-3 and TRBJ1-1; the match to TRBD1 covers 8 bases. Germline CDR1 is LGHNA and CDR2 is YSLEER. Trimming cost V 3 bases and J 7 bases; bases outside gene matches: 7. The CDR3 extends over 14 amino acids. The CDR3 sequence is CASSHHTGTGEAFF. The CDR3 DNA reads TGCGCCAGCAGCCATCACACCGGGACAGGTGAAGCTTTCTTT.

This clonotype was seen more than once but under ten times. The V and J genes are TRBV5-1 and TRBJ1-1, with 9 bases lining up with TRBD1. The CDR3 has 13 residues. The germline V gene has CDR1 SGHRS and CDR2 YFSETQ. The V and J ends lost 0 bases and 7 bases, in that order; junction bases with no gene match: 1. CDR3 DNA: TGCGCCAGCAGCTTGGGACAGGGGGATGAAGCTTTCTTT. Its protein product is CASSLGQGDEAFF.

There are a few counts of this clonotype. J is TRBJ1-2 and V is TRBV4-3, with D possibly matching TRBD1 (6 bases). V lost 0 bases and J lost 5, with 13 bases in between. The germline V gene encodes CDR1 LGHNA and CDR2 YSLEER. This CDR3 is 15 amino acids long. The DNA of the CDR3 is TGCGCCAGCAGCCAAGATCGGGGGCCAGGGTATGGCTACACCTTC. This encodes CASSQDRGPGYGYTF.

This chain uses TRBV9 with TRBJ2-5; D may be TRBD2 (5 bases). V gave up 4 bases and J gave up 5 bases, with 18 bases separating them. Per germline, CDR1 SGDLS and CDR2 YYNGEE. CDR3 length equals 15 residues. The DNA for the CDR3 is TGTGCCAGCAGCACAAATTGGCTCCCGGGGGAGACCCAGTACTTC. Translation: CASSTNWLPGETQYF.